What follows describes a single T cell receptor beta chain. These data are taken from a study of T cells expressing NK-cell markers. TCRdb re-analyzed the 5' RACE reads; it lists each CDR3 protein once, without DNA. This repertoire comprises over 100,000 distinct CDR3 sequences; its ten largest clones make up roughly 20%. Germline CDR1 MNHEY, CDR2 SMNVEV (reference sequence). CDR3 length: 15 amino acids. The chain has TRBV27 and TRBJ2-3. Sequenced sample: blood T cells: a sorted CD56 or NKG2C T cell subset, CD4+ or CD8+ T cells, or bulk PBMC T cells (not recorded which). This TCR was recovered from a woman between 18 and 69 years old in good health. This CDR3 is CASSLTLGSTDTQYF.